This entry concerns a single T cell receptor (beta chain). The entry originates in a study of T cell responses to AZD1222 COVID-19 vaccine. Study summary: Pooling was applied to second doses at about 4 or about 12 weeks.

The repertoire was sequenced with immunoSEQ multiplex PCR; TCRdb's copy has only in-frame clones and lacks some. The repertoire has some 100,000 clones, roughly nine tenths of them found once; the top ten carry over 6.5%. Sequences were derived from peripheral blood, sampled on day 0 of AZD1222 vaccination. This receptor was taken from an adult in good health.

CDR3 in amino acids: CASSSPGQGSPIQYF. The CDR3, as DNA: TGTGCCAGCAGCTCCCCGGGACAGGGCTCTCCCATTCAGTACTTC. V is TRBV28 and J is TRBJ2-4; 9 nucleotides align to TRBD1. Looked up from germline, CDR1 is MDHEN and CDR2 is SYDVKM. This CDR3 comprises 15 residues. Trimming took 6 bases from V and 9 from J; bases not matched to a gene: 12.